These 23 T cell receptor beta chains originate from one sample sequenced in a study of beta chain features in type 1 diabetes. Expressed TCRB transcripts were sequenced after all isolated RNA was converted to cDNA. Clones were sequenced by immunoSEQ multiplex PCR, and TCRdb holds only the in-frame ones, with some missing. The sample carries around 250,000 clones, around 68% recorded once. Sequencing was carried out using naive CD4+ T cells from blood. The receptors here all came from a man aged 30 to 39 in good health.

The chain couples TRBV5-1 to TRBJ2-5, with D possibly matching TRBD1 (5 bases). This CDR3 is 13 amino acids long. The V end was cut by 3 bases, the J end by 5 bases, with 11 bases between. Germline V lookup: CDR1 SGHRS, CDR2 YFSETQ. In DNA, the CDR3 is TGCGCCAGCAGCTATAATCCAGGGGAGACCCAGTACTTC. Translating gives CASSYNPGETQYF.

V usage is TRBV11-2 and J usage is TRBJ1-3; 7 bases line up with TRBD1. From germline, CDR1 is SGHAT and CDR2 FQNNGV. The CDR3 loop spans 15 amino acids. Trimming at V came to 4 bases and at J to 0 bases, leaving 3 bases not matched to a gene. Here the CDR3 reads CASSSQGTSGNTIYF. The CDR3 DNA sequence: TGTGCCAGCAGCTCACAGGGGACCTCTGGAAACACCATATATTTT.

The DNA of the CDR3 is TGTGCCAGCAGCGTAGGAGCGGGGGGTGGAGATACGCAGTATTTT. Residues: CASSVGAGGGDTQYF. V gene TRBV9 combines with J gene TRBJ2-3; 9 bases map to TRBD2. Germline-derived CDR1 and CDR2 are SGDLS and YYNGEE. J lost 5 bases, V lost 0 bases, and 4 bases had no gene match. This CDR3 has 15 amino acids.

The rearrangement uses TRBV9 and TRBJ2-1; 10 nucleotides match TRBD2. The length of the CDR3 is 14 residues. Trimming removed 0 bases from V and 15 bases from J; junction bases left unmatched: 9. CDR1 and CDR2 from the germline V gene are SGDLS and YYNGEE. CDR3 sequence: CASSVGLAGEKWFF. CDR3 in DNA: TGTGCCAGCAGCGTAGGACTAGCGGGCGAGAAATGGTTCTTC.

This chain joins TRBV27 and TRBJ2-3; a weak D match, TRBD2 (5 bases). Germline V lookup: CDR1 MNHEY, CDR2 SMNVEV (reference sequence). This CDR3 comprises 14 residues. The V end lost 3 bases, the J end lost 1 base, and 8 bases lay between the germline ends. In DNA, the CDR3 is TGTGCCAGCAGTTTTGGACTCCGCACAGATACGCAGTATTTT. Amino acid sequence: CASSFGLRTDTQYF.

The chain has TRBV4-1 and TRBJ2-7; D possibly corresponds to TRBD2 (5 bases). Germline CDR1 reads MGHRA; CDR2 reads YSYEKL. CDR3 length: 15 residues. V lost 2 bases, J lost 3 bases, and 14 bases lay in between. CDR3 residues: CASSQLVGKHYEQYF. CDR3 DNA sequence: TGCGCCAGCAGCCAATTAGTCGGGAAACACTACGAGCAGTACTTC.

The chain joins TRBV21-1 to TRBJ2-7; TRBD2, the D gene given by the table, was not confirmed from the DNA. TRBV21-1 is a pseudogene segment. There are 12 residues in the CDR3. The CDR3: CATMEVNYEQYF. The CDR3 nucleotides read TGTGCCACCATGGAGGTAAACTACGAGCAGTACTTC.

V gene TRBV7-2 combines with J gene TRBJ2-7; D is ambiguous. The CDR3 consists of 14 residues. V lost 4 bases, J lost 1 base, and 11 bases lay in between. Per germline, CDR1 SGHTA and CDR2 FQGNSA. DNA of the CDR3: TGTGCCAGCAGCTCCCCGGGCGGTTCCTACGAGCAGTACTTC. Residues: CASSSPGGSYEQYF.

The CDR3 spells CASSEQGASNEQYF. CDR3 bases: TGCGCCAGCAGCGAACAGGGGGCTAGCAACGAGCAGTACTTC. The rearrangement links TRBV4-3 to TRBJ2-7; 9 bases are shared with TRBD1. The CDR3 extends over 14 amino acids. V trimming: 5 bases; J trimming: 5 bases; junction bases outside the gene matches: 7. The germline V gene has CDR1 LGHNA and CDR2 YSLEER.

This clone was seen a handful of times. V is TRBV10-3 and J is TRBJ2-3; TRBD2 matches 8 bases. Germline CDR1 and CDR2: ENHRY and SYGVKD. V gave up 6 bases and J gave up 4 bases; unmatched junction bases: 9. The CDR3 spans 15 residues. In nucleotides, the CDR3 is TGTGCCATCAGGTCCGAGCTAGCGGGTGCAGATACGCAGTATTTT. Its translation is CAIRSELAGADTQYF.

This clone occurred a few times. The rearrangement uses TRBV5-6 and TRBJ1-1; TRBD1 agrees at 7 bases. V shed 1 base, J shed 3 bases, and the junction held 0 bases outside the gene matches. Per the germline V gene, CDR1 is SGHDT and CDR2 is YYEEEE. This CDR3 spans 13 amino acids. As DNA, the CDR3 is TGTGCCAGCAGCTTGACAGGGGACACTGAAGCTTTCTTT. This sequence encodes CASSLTGDTEAFF. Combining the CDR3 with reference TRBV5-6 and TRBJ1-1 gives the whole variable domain DAGVTQSPTHLIKTRGQQVTLRCSPKSGHDTVSWYQQALGQGPQFIFQYYEEEERQRGNFPDRFSGHQFPNYSSELNVNALLLGDSALYLCASSLTGDTEAFFGQGTRLTVV.

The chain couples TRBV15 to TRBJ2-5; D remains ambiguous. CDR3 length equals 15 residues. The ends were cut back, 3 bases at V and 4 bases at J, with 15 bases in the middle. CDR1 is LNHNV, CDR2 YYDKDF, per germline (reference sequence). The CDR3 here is CATSSRYEVGETQYF. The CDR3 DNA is TGTGCCACCAGCAGCCGATATGAGGTCGGAGAGACCCAGTACTTC.

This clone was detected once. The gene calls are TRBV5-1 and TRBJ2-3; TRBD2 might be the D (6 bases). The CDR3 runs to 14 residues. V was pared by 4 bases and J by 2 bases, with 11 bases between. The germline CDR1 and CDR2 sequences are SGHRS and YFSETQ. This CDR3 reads CASSQGTATDTQYF. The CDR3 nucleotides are TGCGCCAGCAGCCAAGGGACTGCCACAGATACGCAGTATTTT.

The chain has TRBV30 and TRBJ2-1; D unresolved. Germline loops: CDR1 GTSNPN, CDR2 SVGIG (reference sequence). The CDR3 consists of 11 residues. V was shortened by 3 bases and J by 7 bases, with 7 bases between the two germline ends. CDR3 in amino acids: CAWRDINEQFF. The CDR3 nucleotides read TGTGCCTGGAGGGATATTAATGAGCAGTTCTTC.

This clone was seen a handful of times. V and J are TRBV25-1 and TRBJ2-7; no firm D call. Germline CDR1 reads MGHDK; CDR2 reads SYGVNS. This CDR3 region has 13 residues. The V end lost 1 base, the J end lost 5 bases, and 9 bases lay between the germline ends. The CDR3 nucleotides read TGTGCCAGCAGTGAATCGGGCGCCCACGAGCAGTACTTC. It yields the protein CASSESGAHEQYF.

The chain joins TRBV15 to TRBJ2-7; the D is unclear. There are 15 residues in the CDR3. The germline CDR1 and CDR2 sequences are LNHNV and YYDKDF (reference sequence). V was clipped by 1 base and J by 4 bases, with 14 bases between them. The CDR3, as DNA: TGTGCCACCAGCAGAGCGGCTGTAGTCGAGTACGAGCAGTACTTC. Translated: CATSRAAVVEYEQYF.

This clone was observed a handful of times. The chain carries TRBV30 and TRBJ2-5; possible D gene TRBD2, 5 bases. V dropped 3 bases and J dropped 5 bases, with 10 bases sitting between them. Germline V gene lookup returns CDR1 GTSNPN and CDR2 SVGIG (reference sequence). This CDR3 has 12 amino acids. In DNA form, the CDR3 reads TGTGCCTGGAGCGGGGTGGGGGAGACCCAGTACTTC. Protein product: CAWSGVGETQYF.

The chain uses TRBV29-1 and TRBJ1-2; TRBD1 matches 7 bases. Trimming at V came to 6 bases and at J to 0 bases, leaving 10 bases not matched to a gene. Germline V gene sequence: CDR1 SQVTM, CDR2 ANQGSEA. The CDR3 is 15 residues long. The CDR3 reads CSVEQGQPANYGYTF. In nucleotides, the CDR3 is TGCAGCGTGGAACAGGGACAGCCTGCTAACTATGGCTACACCTTC.

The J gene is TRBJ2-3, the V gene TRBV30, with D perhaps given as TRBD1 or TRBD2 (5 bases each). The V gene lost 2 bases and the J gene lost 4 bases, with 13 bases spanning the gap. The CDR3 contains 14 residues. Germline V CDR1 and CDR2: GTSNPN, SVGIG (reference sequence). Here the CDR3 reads CAWSRTGAADTQYF. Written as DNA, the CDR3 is TGTGCCTGGAGTAGGACCGGGGCCGCAGATACGCAGTATTTT.

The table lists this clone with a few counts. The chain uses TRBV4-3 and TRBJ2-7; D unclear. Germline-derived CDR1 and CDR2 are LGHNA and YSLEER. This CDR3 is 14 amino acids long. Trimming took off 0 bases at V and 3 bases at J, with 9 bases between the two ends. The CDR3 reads CASSQDGRSYEQYF. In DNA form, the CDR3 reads TGCGCCAGCAGCCAAGACGGACGTAGCTACGAGCAGTACTTC.

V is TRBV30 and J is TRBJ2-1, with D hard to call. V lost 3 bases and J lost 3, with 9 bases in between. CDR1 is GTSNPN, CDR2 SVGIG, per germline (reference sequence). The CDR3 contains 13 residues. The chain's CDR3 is CAWRGGVYNEQFF. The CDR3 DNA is TGTGCCTGGAGAGGCGGAGTCTACAATGAGCAGTTCTTC.

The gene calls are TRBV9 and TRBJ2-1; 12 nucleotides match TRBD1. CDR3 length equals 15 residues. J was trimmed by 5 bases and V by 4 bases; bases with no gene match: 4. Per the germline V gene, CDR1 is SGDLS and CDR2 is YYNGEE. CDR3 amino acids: CASSTGQGAHNEQFF. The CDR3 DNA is TGTGCCAGCAGCACGGGACAGGGGGCTCACAATGAGCAGTTCTTC.

As DNA, the CDR3 is TGCAGCGTTGTACGCGGGAGTAACTATGGCTACACCTTC. Translated, it gives CSVVRGSNYGYTF. The chain recombines TRBV29-1 with TRBJ1-2; D is undetermined. Trimming shortened V by 4 bases and J by 1 base, and 10 bases separated the two germline ends. Germline V gene data show CDR1 as SQVTM and CDR2 as ANQGSEA. The CDR3 runs to 13 residues.